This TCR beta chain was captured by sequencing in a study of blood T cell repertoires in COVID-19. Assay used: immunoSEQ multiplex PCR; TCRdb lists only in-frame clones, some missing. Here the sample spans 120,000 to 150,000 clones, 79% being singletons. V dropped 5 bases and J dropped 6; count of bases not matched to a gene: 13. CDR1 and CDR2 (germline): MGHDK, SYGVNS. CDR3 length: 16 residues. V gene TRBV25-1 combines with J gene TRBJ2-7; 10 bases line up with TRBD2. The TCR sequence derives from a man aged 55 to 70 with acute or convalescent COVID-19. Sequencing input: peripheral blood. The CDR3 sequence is CASSQTSSGRALEQYF. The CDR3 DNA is TGTGCCAGCAGTCAAACCTCCAGCGGGAGGGCCCTCGAGCAGTACTTC.